This entry lists 18 T cell receptor beta chains sequenced from one sample in a study of T-cell reconstitution after alpha-beta-depleted transplantation in children. Unique molecular identifiers were used in preparing the TCRbeta library. TCRdb re-called the PCR reads through MiXCR, storing one row per CDR3 protein. The sample carries approximately 270,000 distinct CDR3 sequences, over 8% recorded once. The sequenced sample was PBMCs from the stem cell graft donor, obtained from the stem cell graft. The receptor set was obtained from a human donor who donated a stem cell graft to a child with SCID.

DNA of the CDR3: TGCAGTGCTAGAGATATTGCGATTAGCGGGGGGGCGGGGGAGCTGTTTTTT. This sequence encodes CSARDIAISGGAGELFF. This chain links TRBV20-1 with TRBJ2-2; 11 bases are shared with TRBD2. Per germline, CDR1 DFQATT and CDR2 SNEGSKA (reference sequence). Losses at the gene ends were 0 bases for V and 8 bases for J; bases not matched to a gene: 11. The CDR3 length is 17 residues.

This clonotype was seen only a few times. The chain has TRBV20-1 and TRBJ1-3; D is perhaps TRBD1 (5 bases). Germline CDR1 and CDR2: DFQATT and SNEGSKA (reference sequence). The CDR3 totals 14 residues. The V gene lost 5 bases and the J gene lost 0 bases, with 11 bases spanning the gap. Written as DNA, the CDR3 is TGCAGTGCTTACCCCGGGACCTCTGGAAACACCATATATTTT. As protein: CSAYPGTSGNTIYF.

The chain carries TRBV29-1 and TRBJ2-2; a weak D match, TRBD1 (5 bases). Germline lookup yields CDR1 SQVTM and CDR2 ANQGSEA. Trimming cost V 4 bases and J 0 bases, with 9 bases left between them. CDR3 length equals 14 residues. CDR3 in amino acids: CSVAVTANTGELFF. The CDR3 DNA reads as TGCAGCGTTGCGGTGACAGCGAACACCGGGGAGCTGTTTTTT.

This chain joins TRBV7-3 and TRBJ2-1, with D perhaps matching TRBD2 (6 bases). V gave up 1 base and J gave up 3 bases, with 19 bases separating them. The CDR3 spans 18 residues. The V gene's germline CDR1 is SGHTA and CDR2 FQGTGA. Here the CDR3 reads CASSLRGQPSADYNEQFF. CDR3 DNA sequence: TGTGCCAGCAGCTTAAGGGGCCAACCTAGCGCCGACTACAATGAGCAGTTCTTC.

This clonotype was detected only a few times. The chain couples TRBV20-1 to TRBJ2-7; D possibly corresponds to TRBD2 (6 bases). The CDR3 runs 14 residues. The V end lost 1 base, the J end lost 4 bases, and 14 bases lay between the germline ends. The V gene's germline CDR1 is DFQATT and CDR2 SNEGSKA (reference sequence). CDR3 nucleotide sequence: TGCAGTGCTAGAGGGGTGGGACTCCCTTACGAGCAGTACTTC. Its translation is CSARGVGLPYEQYF.

The chain joins TRBV5-1 to TRBJ2-2; 7 bases agree with TRBD1. The CDR3 runs to 17 residues. CDR1 and CDR2 from the germline V gene are SGHRS and YFSETQ. With V trimmed by 1 base and J by 0 bases, 6 bases remained unmatched. CDR3 amino acids: CASSLRAGTANTGELFF. The CDR3 bases are TGCGCCAGCAGCTTGCGGGCCGGGACAGCGAACACCGGGGAGCTGTTTTTT.

The chain has TRBV2 and TRBJ2-3, with TRBD2 matching over 7 bases. The germline CDR1 and CDR2 sequences are SNHLY and FYNNEI. This CDR3 is 12 amino acids long. The J segment lost 5 bases and the V segment lost 7 bases, leaving 3 bases of the junction unmatched. CDR3: CASNPSGDTQYF. CDR3 coding DNA: TGTGCCAGCAACCCTAGCGGAGATACGCAGTATTTT.

The V and J genes are TRBV4-1 and TRBJ1-5; D not resolved. The CDR3 length is 15 residues. The V end lost 1 base, the J end lost 0 bases, and 7 bases lay between the germline ends. CDR1 MGHRA and CDR2 YSYEKL come from the germline V gene. The CDR3 nucleotides are TGCGCCAGCAGCCAAGGTCAGATTAGCAATCAGCCCCAGCATTTT. Its protein is CASSQGQISNQPQHF.

This clonotype has just a few counts. The rearrangement joins TRBV20-1 to TRBJ2-7; 13 nucleotides agree with TRBD2. Germline CDR1 reads DFQATT; CDR2 reads SNEGSKA (reference sequence). This CDR3 has 14 amino acids. Losses at the gene ends were 3 bases for V and 7 bases for J; bases not matched to a gene: 6. DNA of the CDR3: TGCAGTGCTAGGGAGACTAGCGGGGGGTGGGAGCAGTACTTC. The encoded protein is CSARETSGGWEQYF.

The genes are TRBV5-1 and TRBJ2-4; D unresolved. Germline V CDR1 and CDR2: SGHRS, YFSETQ. Between the trimmed V and J ends, which lost 0 bases and 7 bases, there was a span of 11 bases. The CDR3 has 14 residues. The CDR3 nucleotides read TGCGCCAGCAGCTTGGACGTCCGGACCAACATTCAGTACTTC. It codes for CASSLDVRTNIQYF.

This clonotype came up many times. CDR3 bases: TGCGCCAGCAGCTTTGATGGGGTTGGGGAGCAGTACTTC. Its protein product is CASSFDGVGEQYF. This chain links TRBV5-1 with TRBJ2-7; no clear D. Trimming took 2 bases from V and 7 from J, leaving 13 bases between them. Germline CDR1 SGHRS, CDR2 YFSETQ. The CDR3 covers 13 residues.

This clonotype was counted a few times. The gene calls are TRBV27 and TRBJ2-1; maybe TRBD2 (7 bases). The CDR3 totals 15 residues. Trimming cost V 3 bases and J 4 bases, with 13 bases left between them. CDR1 and CDR2 from the germline V gene are MNHEY and SMNVEV (reference sequence). The CDR3 DNA reads TGTGCCAGCAGTTTTTCCGGGGGGCGGTACAATGAGCAGTTCTTC. Encoded protein: CASSFSGGRYNEQFF.

Only a few counts were recorded for this clonotype. CDR3 in amino acids: CASSLGSLAGGETQYF. DNA for the CDR3: TGTGCCAGCAGCTTGGGCAGCCTAGCGGGGGGGGAGACCCAGTACTTC. This chain joins TRBV5-6 and TRBJ2-5; 12 bases align to TRBD2. Germline assignment: CDR1 SGHDT and CDR2 YYEEEE. J was trimmed by 5 bases and V by 0 bases; bases with no gene match: 5. The CDR3 sequence is 16 residues long.

This clonotype was counted between two and nine times. The rearrangement links TRBV19 to TRBJ2-7; the D is unclear. Germline CDR1 reads LNHDA; CDR2 reads SQIVND (reference sequence). The CDR3 is 13 amino acids. Trimming took off 4 bases at V and 3 bases at J, with 10 bases between the two ends. Here the CDR3 reads CASSRALIYEQYF. In DNA, the CDR3 is TGTGCCAGTAGTAGGGCTTTGATCTACGAGCAGTACTTC.

At least ten counts were recorded for this clonotype. The rearrangement links TRBV5-1 to TRBJ2-2; 8 bases are shared with TRBD1. CDR1 and CDR2 (germline): SGHRS, YFSETQ. This CDR3 has 16 amino acids. Trimming cost V 4 bases and J 0 bases; bases outside gene matches: 5. As DNA, the CDR3 is TGCGCCAGCAGCAACCAGGACAGGGCGAACACCGGGGAGCTGTTTTTT. This translates into CASSNQDRANTGELFF.

This clonotype has a handful of counts. As DNA, the CDR3 is TGCAGTGCTAGAGATCAGACTAGGATGTACGAGCAGTACTTC. It translates to CSARDQTRMYEQYF. This chain connects TRBV20-1 to TRBJ2-7; D is perhaps TRBD2 (6 bases). The germline V and J ends were trimmed by 0 bases and 4 bases, with 13 bases remaining between them. The CDR3 sequence is 14 residues long. Per germline, CDR1 DFQATT and CDR2 SNEGSKA (reference sequence).

This clonotype turned up a few times. The V gene is TRBV11-1, the J gene TRBJ2-5, with D unclear. Germline-derived CDR1 and CDR2 are SGHAT and FQDESV (reference sequence). The length of the CDR3 is 12 residues. V gave up 4 bases and J gave up 3 bases, with 6 bases separating them. Here the CDR3 reads CASSSVKETQYF. CDR3 nucleotide sequence: TGTGCCAGCAGCTCAGTCAAAGAGACCCAGTACTTC.

The chain has TRBV6-5 and TRBJ1-2; D is undetermined. With 2 bases removed from V and 4 bases from J, the gap between germline ends came to 11 bases. The CDR3 consists of 14 residues. Germline V gene sequence: CDR1 MNHEY, CDR2 SVGAGI. CDR3 in DNA: TGTGCCAGCAGTTACGGGGTTCTTGGCTATGGCTACACCTTC. This translates into CASSYGVLGYGYTF.